The clone carrying this T cell receptor (beta chain) occurred many times. Antigen: not known. With 8 bases clipped from V and 7 bases from J, the junction kept 9 bases outside the gene matches. CDR3 length: 14 amino acids. Time point indicated: newly diagnosed GD, antithyroid drugs for less than 3 months. Scientists built the TCR library using RNA that was extracted from PBMCs. In building TCR beta libraries, iRepertoire HTBI primers were used together with Arm-PCR of CDR3 regions. In the original workflow: Samples collectively showed fewer than 80 TRBV and around 15 TRBJ segments. TCRdb analysed the multiplex PCR reads with MiXCR anew, one entry per CDR3 protein. These V and J calls originate from TCRdb's pipeline instead of the authors' own analysis. Of 300,000 to 400,000 distinct CDR3 sequences listed, around a sixth are singletons. This record comes from a study of regulatory T cells in long-lasting Graves disease. Study in general: New Graves' disease cases had less than 3 months of antithyroid drugs.

Study findings and constraints: Those with persistent Graves' had less TCR diversity than newly diagnosed patients. Segments TRBV28, TRBJ1-2 and TRBJ2-5 showed preferential usage in persistent disease.

The genes are TRBV12-3 or TRBV12-4 and TRBJ2-2, with TRBD1 matching over 8 bases. Specimen: peripheral blood mononuclear cells (PBMCs), collected at new diagnosis, from a patient treated with antithyroid drugs. This clonotype originated in a female donor with Graves disease. The CDR3 coding sequence is TGTGCCAGCGGGAAAGGACAGGGTATCGGGGAGCTGTTTTTT. Its protein is CASGKGQGIGELFF.